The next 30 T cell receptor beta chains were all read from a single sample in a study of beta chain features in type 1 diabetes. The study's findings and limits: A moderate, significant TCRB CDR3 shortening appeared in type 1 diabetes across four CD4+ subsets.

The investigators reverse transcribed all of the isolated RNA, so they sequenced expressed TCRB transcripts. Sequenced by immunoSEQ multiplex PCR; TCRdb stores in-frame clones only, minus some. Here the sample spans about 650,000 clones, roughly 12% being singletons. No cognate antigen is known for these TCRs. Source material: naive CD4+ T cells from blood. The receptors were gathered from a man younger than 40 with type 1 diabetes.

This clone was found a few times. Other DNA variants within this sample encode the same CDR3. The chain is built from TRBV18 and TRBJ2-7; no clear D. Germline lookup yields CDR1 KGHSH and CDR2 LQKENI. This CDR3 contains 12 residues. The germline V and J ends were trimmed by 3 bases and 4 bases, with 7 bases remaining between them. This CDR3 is CASSPREYEQYF. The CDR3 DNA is TGTGCCAGCTCACCCCGAGAGTACGAGCAGTACTTC.

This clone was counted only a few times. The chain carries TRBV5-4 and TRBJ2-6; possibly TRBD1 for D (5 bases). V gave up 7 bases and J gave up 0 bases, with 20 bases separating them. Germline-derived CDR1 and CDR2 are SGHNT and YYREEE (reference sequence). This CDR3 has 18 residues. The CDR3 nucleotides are TGTGCCAGCGGCGCTCCTGGACATTTCAGCTCTGGGGCCAACGTCCTGACTTTC. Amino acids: CASGAPGHFSSGANVLTF.

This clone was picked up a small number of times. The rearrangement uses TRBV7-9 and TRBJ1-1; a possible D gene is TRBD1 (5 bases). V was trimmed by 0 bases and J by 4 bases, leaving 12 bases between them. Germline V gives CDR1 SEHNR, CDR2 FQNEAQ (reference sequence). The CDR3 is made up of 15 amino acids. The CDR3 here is CASSLALSGGTEAFF. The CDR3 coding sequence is TGTGCCAGCAGCTTAGCGCTTTCGGGGGGCACTGAAGCTTTCTTT.

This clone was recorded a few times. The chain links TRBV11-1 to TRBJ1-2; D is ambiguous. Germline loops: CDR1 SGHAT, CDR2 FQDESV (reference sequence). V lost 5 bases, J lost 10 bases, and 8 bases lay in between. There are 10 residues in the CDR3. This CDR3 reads CASSPRAYTF. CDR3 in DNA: TGTGCCAGCAGCCCTAGGGCCTACACCTTC.

The CDR3 DNA reads as TGCAGCGCGACCTCCGGGACAGGGGTTTTCGACAATGAGCAGTTCTTC. Protein product: CSATSGTGVFDNEQFF. The V call is TRBV29-1, the J call TRBJ2-1; 10 bases align to TRBD1. This CDR3 region has 16 residues. The trim removed 7 bases at V and 5 bases at J, leaving 14 bases unmatched. Per the germline V gene, CDR1 is SQVTM and CDR2 is ANQGSEA.

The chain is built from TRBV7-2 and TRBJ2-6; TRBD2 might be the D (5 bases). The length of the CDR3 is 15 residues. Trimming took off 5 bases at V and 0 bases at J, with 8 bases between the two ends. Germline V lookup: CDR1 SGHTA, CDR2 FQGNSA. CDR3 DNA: TGTGCCAGCAGCCCCGGACTCTCTGGGGCCAACGTCCTGACTTTC. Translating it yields CASSPGLSGANVLTF.

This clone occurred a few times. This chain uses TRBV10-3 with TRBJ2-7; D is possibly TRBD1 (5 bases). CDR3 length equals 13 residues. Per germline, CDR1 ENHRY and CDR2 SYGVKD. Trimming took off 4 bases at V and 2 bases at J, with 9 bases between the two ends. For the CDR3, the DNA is TGTGCCATCAGTGTACAGGCTACCTACGAGCAGTACTTC. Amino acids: CAISVQATYEQYF.

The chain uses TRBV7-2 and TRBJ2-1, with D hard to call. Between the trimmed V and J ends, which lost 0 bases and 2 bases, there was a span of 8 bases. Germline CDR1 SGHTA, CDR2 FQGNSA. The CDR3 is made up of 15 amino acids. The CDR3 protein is CASSLASSTYNEQFF. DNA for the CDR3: TGTGCCAGCAGCTTAGCAAGCTCGACCTACAATGAGCAGTTCTTC.

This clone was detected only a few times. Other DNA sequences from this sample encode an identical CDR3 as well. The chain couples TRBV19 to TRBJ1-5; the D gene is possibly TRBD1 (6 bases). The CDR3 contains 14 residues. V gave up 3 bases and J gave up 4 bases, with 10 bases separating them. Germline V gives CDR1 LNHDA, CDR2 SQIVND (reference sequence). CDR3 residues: CASSMGQLNQPQHF. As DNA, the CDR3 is TGTGCCAGTAGTATGGGACAACTGAATCAGCCCCAGCATTTT.

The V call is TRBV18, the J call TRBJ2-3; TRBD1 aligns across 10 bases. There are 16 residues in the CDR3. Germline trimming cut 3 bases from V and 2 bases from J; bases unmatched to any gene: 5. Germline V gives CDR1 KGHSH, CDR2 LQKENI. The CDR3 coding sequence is TGTGCCAGCTCACCCGGGACAGGGGCTCTCACAGATACGCAGTATTTT. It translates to CASSPGTGALTDTQYF.

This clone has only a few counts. The CDR3 DNA follows: TGTGCCAGCAGCGGAAGCGGGGAAACGAACACTGAAGCTTTCTTT. This encodes CASSGSGETNTEAFF. The gene calls are TRBV7-3 and TRBJ1-1; no firm D call. Trimming took 5 bases from V and 1 from J, leaving 14 bases between them. Germline V gives CDR1 SGHTA, CDR2 FQGTGA. The CDR3 loop spans 15 amino acids. The entire variable domain, with the rest obtained from reference TRBV7-3 and TRBJ1-1, is as follows: GAGVSQTPSNKVTEKGKYVELRCDPISGHTALYWYRQSLGQGPEFLIYFQGTGAADDSGLPNDRFFAVRPEGSVSTLKIQRTERGDSAVYLCASSGSGETNTEAFFGQGTRLTVV.

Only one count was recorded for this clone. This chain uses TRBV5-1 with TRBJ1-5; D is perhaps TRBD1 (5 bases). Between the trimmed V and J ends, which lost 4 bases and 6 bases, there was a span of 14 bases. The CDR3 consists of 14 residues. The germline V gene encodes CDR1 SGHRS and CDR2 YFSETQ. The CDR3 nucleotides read TGCGCCAGCAGCCTCCAGGGAGCAGGTCAGCCCCAGCATTTT. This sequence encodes CASSLQGAGQPQHF.

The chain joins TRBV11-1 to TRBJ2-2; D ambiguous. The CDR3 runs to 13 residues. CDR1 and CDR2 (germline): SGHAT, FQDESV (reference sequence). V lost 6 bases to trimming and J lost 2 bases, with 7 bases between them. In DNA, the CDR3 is TGTGCCAGCAGTAAGGGAAACACCGGGGAGCTGTTTTTT. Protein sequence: CASSKGNTGELFF.

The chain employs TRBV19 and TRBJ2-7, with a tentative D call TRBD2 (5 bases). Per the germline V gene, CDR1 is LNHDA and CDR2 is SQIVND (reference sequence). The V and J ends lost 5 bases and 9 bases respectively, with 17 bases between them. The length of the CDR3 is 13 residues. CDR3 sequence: CASSERRGQTQYF. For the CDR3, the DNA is TGTGCCAGTAGTGAGCGTAGAGGGCAGACGCAGTACTTC.

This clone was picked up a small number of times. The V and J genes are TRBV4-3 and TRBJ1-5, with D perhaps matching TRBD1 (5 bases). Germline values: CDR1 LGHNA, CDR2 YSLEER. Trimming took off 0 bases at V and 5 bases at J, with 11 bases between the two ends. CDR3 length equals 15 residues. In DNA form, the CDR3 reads TGCGCCAGCAGCCAAGATCCGGGAGGGGATCAGCCCCAGCATTTT. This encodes CASSQDPGGDQPQHF.

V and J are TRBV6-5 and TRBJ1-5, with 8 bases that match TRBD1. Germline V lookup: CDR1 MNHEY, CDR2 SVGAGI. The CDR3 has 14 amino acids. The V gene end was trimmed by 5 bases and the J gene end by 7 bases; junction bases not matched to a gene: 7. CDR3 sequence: CASSKDRVGQPQHF. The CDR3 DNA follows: TGTGCCAGCAGTAAGGACAGGGTTGGACAGCCCCAGCATTTT.

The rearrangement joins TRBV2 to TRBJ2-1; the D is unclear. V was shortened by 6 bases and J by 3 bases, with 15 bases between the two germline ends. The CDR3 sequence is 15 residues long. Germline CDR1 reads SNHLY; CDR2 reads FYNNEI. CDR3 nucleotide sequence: TGTGCCAGCAGCCCGGCAAGGTTTCGCTACAATGAGCAGTTCTTC. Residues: CASSPARFRYNEQFF.

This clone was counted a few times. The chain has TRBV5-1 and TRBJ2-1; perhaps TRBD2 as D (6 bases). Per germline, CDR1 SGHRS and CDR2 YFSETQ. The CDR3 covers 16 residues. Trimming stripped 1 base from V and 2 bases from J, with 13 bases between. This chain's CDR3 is CASSLLLGGPYNEQFF. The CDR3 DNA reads TGCGCCAGCAGCTTGCTTTTGGGGGGACCCTACAATGAGCAGTTCTTC.

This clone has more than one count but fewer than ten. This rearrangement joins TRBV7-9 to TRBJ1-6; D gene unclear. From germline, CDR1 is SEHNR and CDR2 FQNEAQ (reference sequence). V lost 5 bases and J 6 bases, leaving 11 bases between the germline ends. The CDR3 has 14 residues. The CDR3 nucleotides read TGTGCCAGCAGCCGGGAAAATCGTAATTCACCCCTCCACTTT. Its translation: CASSRENRNSPLHF.

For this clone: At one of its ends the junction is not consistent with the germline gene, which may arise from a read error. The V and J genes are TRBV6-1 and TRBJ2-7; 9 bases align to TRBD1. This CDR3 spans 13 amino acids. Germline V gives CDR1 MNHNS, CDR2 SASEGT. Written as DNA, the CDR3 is TGTGCCATCAGTCCCGGGACAGGGTACGAGCAGTACTTC. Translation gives CAISPGTGYEQYF.

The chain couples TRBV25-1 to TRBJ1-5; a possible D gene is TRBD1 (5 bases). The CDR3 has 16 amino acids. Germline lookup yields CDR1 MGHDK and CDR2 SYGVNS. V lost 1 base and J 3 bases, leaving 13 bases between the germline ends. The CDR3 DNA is TGTGCCAGCAGTGAATCTGACGGGGCCTCCAATCAGCCCCAGCATTTT. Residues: CASSESDGASNQPQHF.

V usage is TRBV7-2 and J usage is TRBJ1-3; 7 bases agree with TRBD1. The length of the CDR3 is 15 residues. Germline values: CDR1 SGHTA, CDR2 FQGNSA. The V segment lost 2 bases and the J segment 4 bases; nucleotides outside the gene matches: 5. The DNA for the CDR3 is TGTGCCAGCAGCTTAACAGGGGCAGGGGGAAACACCATATATTTT. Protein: CASSLTGAGGNTIYF.

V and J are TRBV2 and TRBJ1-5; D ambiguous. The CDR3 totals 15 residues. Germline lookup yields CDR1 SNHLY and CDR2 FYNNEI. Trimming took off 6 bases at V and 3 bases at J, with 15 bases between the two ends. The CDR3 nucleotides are TGTGCCAGCAGGAACGAGGCTGGTCACAATCAGCCCCAGCATTTT. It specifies CASRNEAGHNQPQHF.

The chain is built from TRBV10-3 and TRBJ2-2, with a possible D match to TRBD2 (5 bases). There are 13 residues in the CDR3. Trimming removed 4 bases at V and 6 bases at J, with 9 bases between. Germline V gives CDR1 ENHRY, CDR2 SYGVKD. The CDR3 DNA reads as TGTGCCATCAGTGGAGGCGGGTCCGGGGAGCTGTTTTTT. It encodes CAISGGGSGELFF.

CDR3 protein: CASSSPTGVNGYTF. CDR3 nucleotides: TGTGCCAGCAGTTCCCCTACAGGGGTCAATGGCTACACCTTC. V is TRBV6-6 and J is TRBJ1-2, with 7 bases identical to TRBD1. The CDR3 sequence is 14 residues long. V shed 4 bases, J shed 6 bases, and the junction held 8 bases outside the gene matches. Looked up from germline, CDR1 is MNHNY and CDR2 is SVGAGI (reference sequence).

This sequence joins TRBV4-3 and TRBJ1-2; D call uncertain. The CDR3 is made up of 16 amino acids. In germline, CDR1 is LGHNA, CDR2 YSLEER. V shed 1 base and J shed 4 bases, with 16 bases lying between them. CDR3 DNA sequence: TGCGCCAGCAGCCAAGTAGCTGAACAGACTATCTATGGCTACACCTTC. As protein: CASSQVAEQTIYGYTF.

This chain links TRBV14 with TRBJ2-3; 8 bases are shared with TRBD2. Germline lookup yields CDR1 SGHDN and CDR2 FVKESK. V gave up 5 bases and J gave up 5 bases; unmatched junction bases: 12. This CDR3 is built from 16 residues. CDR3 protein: CASSFRPGLVVDTQYF. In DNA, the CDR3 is TGTGCCAGCAGCTTCCGACCGGGACTAGTCGTAGATACGCAGTATTTT.

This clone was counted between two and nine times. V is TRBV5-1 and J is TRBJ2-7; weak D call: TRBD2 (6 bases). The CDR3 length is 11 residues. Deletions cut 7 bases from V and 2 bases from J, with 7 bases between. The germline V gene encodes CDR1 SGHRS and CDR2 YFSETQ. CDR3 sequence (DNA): TGCGCCAGCGGAGGGACCTACGAGCAGTACTTC. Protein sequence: CASGGTYEQYF.

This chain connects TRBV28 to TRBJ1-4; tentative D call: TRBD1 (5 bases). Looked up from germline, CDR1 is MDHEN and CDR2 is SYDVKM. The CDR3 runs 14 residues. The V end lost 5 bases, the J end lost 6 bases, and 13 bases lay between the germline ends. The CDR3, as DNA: TGTGCCAGCAGTCCCCGGGGCGGTGATGAAAAACTGTTTTTT. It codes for CASSPRGGDEKLFF.

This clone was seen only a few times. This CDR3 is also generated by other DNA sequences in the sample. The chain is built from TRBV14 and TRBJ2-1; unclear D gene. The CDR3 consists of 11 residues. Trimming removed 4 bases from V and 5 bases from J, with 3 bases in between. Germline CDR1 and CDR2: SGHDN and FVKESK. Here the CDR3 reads CASSLNNEQFF. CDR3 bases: TGTGCCAGCAGCCTTAACAATGAGCAGTTCTTC. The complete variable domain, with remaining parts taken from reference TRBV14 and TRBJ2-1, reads EAGVTQFPSHSVIEKGQTVTLRCDPISGHDNLYWYRRVMGKEIKFLLHFVKESKQDESGMPNNRFLAERTGGTYSTLKVQPAELEDSGVYFCASSLNNEQFFGPGTRLTVL.